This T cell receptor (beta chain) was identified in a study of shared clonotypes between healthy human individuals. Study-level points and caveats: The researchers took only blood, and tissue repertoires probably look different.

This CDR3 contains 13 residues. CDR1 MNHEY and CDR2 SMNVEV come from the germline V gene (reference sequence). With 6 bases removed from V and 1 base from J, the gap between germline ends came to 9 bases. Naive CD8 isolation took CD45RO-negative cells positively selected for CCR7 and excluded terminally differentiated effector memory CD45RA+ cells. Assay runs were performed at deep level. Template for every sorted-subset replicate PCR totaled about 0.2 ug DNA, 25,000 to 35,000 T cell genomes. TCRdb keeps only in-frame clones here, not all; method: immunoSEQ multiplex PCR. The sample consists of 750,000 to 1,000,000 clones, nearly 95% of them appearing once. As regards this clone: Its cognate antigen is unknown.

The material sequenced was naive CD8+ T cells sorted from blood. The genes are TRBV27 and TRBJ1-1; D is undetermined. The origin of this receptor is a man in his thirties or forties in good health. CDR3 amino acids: CASSLPGNTEAFF. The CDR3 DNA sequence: TGTGCCAGCAGCTTACCAGGGAACACTGAAGCTTTCTTT.